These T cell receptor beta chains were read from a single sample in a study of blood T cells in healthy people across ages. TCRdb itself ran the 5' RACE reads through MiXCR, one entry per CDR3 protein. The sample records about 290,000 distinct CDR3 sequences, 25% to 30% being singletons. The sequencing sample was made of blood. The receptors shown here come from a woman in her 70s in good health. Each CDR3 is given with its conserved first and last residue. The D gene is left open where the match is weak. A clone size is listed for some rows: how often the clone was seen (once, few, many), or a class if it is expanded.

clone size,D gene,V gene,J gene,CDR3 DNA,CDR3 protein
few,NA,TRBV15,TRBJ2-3,TGTGCCACCAGCAGAGATCTCCAGGGCACAGATACGCAGTATTTT,CATSRDLQGTDTQYF
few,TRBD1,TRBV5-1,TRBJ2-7,TGCGCCAGCAGCTTTGGGTTAAACAGGGGGTACGAGCAGTACTTC,CASSFGLNRGYEQYF
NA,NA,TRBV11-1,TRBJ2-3,TGTGCCAGCAGCTTAGGGACAAAGAGCACAGATACGCAGTATTTT,CASSLGTKSTDTQYF
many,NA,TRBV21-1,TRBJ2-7,TGTGCCAGCAGCATGTCCGACCCACAGGGGAACGAGCAGTACTTC,CASSMSDPQGNEQYF
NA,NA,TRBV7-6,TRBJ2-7,TGTGCCAGCAGCTTAGCCTCGGAGCGGTCATACGAGCAGTACTTC,CASSLASERSYEQYF
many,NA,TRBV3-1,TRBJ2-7,TGTGCCAGCAGCCAATCCGGTGGATACGAGCAGTACTTC,CASSQSGGYEQYF
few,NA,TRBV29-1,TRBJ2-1,TGCAGCGTGACAGATCCGAACCCCAATGAGCAGTTCTTC,CSVTDPNPNEQFF
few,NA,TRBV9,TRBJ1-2,TGTGCCAGCAGCCCCTTTAACTATGGCTACACCTTC,CASSPFNYGYTF
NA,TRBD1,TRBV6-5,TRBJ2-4,TGTGCCAGCAGTTACGGGGGACAGGGAAACATTCAGTACTTC,CASSYGGQGNIQYF
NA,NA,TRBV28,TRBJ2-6,TGTGCCAGCAGTTTATTAGGCCCCTCTGGGGCCAACGTCCTGACTTTC,CASSLLGPSGANVLTF
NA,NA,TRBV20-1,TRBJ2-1,TGCAGTGCTAGAAGACAGTACAATGAGCAGTTCTTC,CSARRQYNEQFF
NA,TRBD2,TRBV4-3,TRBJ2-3,TGCGCCAGCAGCCACCCGGGACTAGCGGGAACAGATACGCAGTATTTT,CASSHPGLAGTDTQYF
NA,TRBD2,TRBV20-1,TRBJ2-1,TGCAGTGCCCCGACCGGGAGCGGGAGTTACAATGAGCAGTTCTTC,CSAPTGSGSYNEQFF
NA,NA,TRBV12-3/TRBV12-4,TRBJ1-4,TGTGCCAGCAGATCCGAGGGTTCTAATGAAAAACTGTTTTTT,CASRSEGSNEKLFF
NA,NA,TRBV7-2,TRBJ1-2,TGTGCCAGCAGCCCCGGGGGGGGCACAGGGACGGGCTATGGCTACACCTTC,CASSPGGGTGTGYGYTF
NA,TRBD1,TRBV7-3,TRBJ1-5,TGTGCCAGCAGCCGCAGGACAGGGGGCAATCAGCCCCAGCATTTT,CASSRRTGGNQPQHF
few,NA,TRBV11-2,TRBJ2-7,TGTGCCAGCAGCTCAGGCATAGGGTATTCTCTCGAGCAGTACTTC,CASSSGIGYSLEQYF
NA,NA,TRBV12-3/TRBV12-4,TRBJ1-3,TGTGCCAGCAGTGATCCCGGGAGCTCTGGAAACACCATATATTTT,CASSDPGSSGNTIYF
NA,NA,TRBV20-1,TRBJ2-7,TGCAGTGCTAGATCGACCGTCTACGAGCAGTACTTC,CSARSTVYEQYF
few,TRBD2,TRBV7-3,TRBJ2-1,TGTGCCAGCAGCAAGACTAGCGAGTCCTACAATGAGCAGTTCTTC,CASSKTSESYNEQFF
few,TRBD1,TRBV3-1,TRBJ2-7,TGTGCCAGCAGAAGGGGACAGACCTACGAGCAGTACTTC,CASRRGQTYEQYF
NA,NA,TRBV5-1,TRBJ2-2,TGCGCCAGCAGCCTCGGGACACACGTTAGTGAGCTGTTTTTT,CASSLGTHVSELFF
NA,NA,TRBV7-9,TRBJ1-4,TGTACCAGCAACGAACAGGGTTTTGAAAAACTGTTTTTT,CTSNEQGFEKLFF
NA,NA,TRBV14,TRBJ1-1,TGTGCCAGCAGCCAAGGCAGGGATTGGCCTGAAGCTTTCTTT,CASSQGRDWPEAFF
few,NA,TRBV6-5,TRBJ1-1,TGTGCCAGCAGACCCAGCCAACCGTCCTCGACGGCTTTCTTT,CASRPSQPSSTAFF
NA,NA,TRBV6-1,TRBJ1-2,TGTGCCAGCAGTACCCGTCCTCTGGGAAACTATGGCTACACCTTC,CASSTRPLGNYGYTF
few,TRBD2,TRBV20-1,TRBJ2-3,TGCAGTGCTAGTGGTGGGACTAGCGGGATGGGGGCAGATACGCAGTATTTT,CSASGGTSGMGADTQYF
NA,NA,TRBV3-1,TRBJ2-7,TGTGCCAGCAGCCAAGTCACAGGCGCCTACGAGCAGTACTTC,CASSQVTGAYEQYF
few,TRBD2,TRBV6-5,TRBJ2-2,TGTGCCAGCAGGATGACTAGCGTGAACACCGGGGAGCTGTTTTTT,CASRMTSVNTGELFF
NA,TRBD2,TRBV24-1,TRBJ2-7,TGTGCCACCAGTCGGGCTAGCGGGACCCTCTACGAGCAGTACTTC,CATSRASGTLYEQYF
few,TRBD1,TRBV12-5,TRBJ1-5,TGTGCTAGTGGTTTGGGACAGGGCTGGCAGCCCCAGCATTTT,CASGLGQGWQPQHF
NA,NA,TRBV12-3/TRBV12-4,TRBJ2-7,TGTGCCAGCAGTCCCAGGGGGGCGGAATACGAGCAGTACTTC,CASSPRGAEYEQYF
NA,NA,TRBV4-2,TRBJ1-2,TGTGCCAGCAGCCGGTGGCCAGATGGCTACACCTTC,CASSRWPDGYTF
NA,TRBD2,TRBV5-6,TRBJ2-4,TGTGCCAGCAGCTCGAGGACTAGCGGGGTAGCCAAAAACATTCAGTACTTC,CASSSRTSGVAKNIQYF
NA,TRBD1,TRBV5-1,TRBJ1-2,TGCGCCAGCAGCGCAAGGACAGGGAGCGGCTACACCTTC,CASSARTGSGYTF
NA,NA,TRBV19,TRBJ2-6,TGTGCCAGTAGCCACCCGTATGGGGCCAACGTCCTGACTTTC,CASSHPYGANVLTF
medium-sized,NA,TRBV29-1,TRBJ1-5,TGCAGCGTGGCCGACACAAGCAATCAGCCCCAGCATTTT,CSVADTSNQPQHF
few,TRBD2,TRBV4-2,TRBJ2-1,TGTGCCAGCATCGGGACTAGCGGGAGGGCCCTCGATGAGCAGTTCTTC,CASIGTSGRALDEQFF
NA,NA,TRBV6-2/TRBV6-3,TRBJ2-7,TGTGCCAGCAGTTTTAGCGGCTACGAGCAGTACTTC,CASSFSGYEQYF
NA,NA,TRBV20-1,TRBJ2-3,TGCAGTGCTACTCCAGGAGGAGATACGCAGTATTTT,CSATPGGDTQYF
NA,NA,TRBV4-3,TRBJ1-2,TGCGCCAGCAGCCAAGATAGGTCACATCGGACCTTC,CASSQDRSHRTF
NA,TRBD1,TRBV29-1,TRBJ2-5,TGCAGCGTTCTAAACAGGGGAGAGCCCCAAGAGACCCAGTACTTC,CSVLNRGEPQETQYF
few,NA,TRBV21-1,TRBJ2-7,TGTGCCAGCACGGGGACATCTGACGGAATATGCGAGCAGTACTTC,CASTGTSDGICEQYF
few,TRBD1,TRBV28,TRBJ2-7,TGTGCCAGCAGGTTGACAGGGGGCCCCCCCCTCTTCTTC,CASRLTGGPPLFF
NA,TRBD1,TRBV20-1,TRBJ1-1,TGCAGTGCACGGGAACGGACAGGGGGCTTCGTGAACACTGAAGCTTTCTTT,CSARERTGGFVNTEAFF
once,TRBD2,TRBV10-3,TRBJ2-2,TGTGCCATCAGTGATCCCGGGACTAGCGGTCCCACCGGGGAGCTGTTTTTT,CAISDPGTSGPTGELFF
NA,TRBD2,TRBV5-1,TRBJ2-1,TGCGCCAGCAGCTTGGGGTGGGAGGGAAATGAGCAGTTCTTC,CASSLGWEGNEQFF
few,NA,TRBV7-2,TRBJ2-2,TGTGCCAGCAGCCCCCCGAGGGTTCCGGGGGAGCTGTTTTTT,CASSPPRVPGELFF
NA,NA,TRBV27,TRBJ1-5,TGTGCCAGCAGTGGGGGTGGTCAGCCCCAGCATTTT,CASSGGGQPQHF
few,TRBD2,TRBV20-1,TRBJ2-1,TGCAGCGCTAGACCTTGGACTAGCTACAATGAGCAGTTCTTC,CSARPWTSYNEQFF
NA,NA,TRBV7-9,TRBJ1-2,TGTGCCAGCAGCTCAAAAGGCGGGACCCTCTATGGCTACACCTTC,CASSSKGGTLYGYTF
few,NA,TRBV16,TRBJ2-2,TGTGCCAGCAGCCAATCACAGGGTTCCGGGGAGCTGTTTTTT,CASSQSQGSGELFF